This entry concerns a single TCR beta chain. Its antigen is not identified. Other DNA variants within this sample encode the same CDR3. This entry comes from a study of shared clonotypes between healthy human individuals. Across the study: The study drew on a couple of women and a few men aged 18 to 49 as donors.

Libraries were prepared by immunoSEQ multiplex PCR; TCRdb keeps only in-frame clonotypes and omits some of them. The sample includes some 2,100,000 clones, nearly 97% of them seen just once. The V end lost 10 bases, the J end lost 0 bases, and 13 bases lay between the germline ends. The germline gives CDR1 ENHRY, CDR2 SYGVKD. The CDR3 has 13 residues. Healthy and HIV-negative, the adult donors had no recent acute infections or vaccinations. Study findings and constraints: It was expected that sequencing depth would affect clonotype sharing among donors.

The sequencing sample was made of naive CD4+ T cells sorted from blood. Sample subset: CD45RA+ positively selected. This chain links TRBV10-3 with TRBJ2-7; maybe TRBD2 (6 bases). The sequence was obtained from a man between 18 and 35 years old in good health. The CDR3 is CATGTGSSYEQYF. CDR3 nucleotides: TGTGCCACCGGGACTGGGAGCTCCTACGAGCAGTACTTC.